The TCR beta chain under discussion was sequenced for a study of T cells in Graves' hyperthyroidism and ophthalmopathy. Study in general: Peripheral blood was taken when the disease was first diagnosed, before any treatment began.

TCR beta CDR3 regions were amplified from RNA transcripts. The HTBI primer set was used in a first-round RT-PCR of the TCR CDR3. TCRdb reprocessed the multiplex PCR reads with MiXCR, giving one entry per CDR3 protein. The data hold around 700,000 distinct CDR3 sequences, with roughly 20% observed a single time. This clonotype was picked up many times. Participants, patients aged 18 to 65, had newly diagnosed hyperthyroidism with a duration under 2 months. Diagnoses were established using clinical symptoms, serum thyroxine and TRAb, thyroid ultrasound and orbital computed tomography. Sampled blood dates from first hyperthyroidism diagnosis, and it precedes any ophthalmopathy symptoms. The CDR3 sequence is 16 residues long. Germline V CDR1 and CDR2: DFQATT, SNEGSKA (reference sequence). Trimming removed 6 bases from V and 2 bases from J; junction bases left unmatched: 12.

This chain links TRBV20-1 with TRBJ2-3; 9 bases are shared with TRBD2. Sequenced material: blood. The clonotype comes from a woman aged 50 to 60 with Graves' hyperthyroidism that later progressed to Graves' ophthalmopathy. CDR3 in amino acids: CSADTGLAGLTDTQYF. The CDR3 bases are TGCAGTGCCGACACGGGGCTAGCGGGACTCACAGATACGCAGTATTTT.